Listed below are T cell receptor beta chains from one sample, sequenced in a study of T-cell reconstitution after alpha-beta-depleted transplantation in children. A single record per CDR3 protein comes from TCRdb applying MiXCR to the PCR reads. The top ten clones hold 2% to 2.5% of a sample with approximately 500,000 distinct CDR3 sequences, more than 9% of them seen once. The sample in question was PBMCs, obtained before TCRalphabeta/CD19-depleted stem cell transplant. These receptors all come from a child under 10 years old with inherited bone marrow failure, due to receive a stem cell transplant. The CDR3 runs from the conserved cysteine through the conserved F or W. Some rows have no size entry. The others give once, few or many, or a class for an expanded clone.

>many|TRBV4-2
CASSQRDNYGYTF
>.|TRBV7-9
CASSPGRLDDEQFF
>few|TRBV5-1
CASSFLSHGGETQYF
>.|TRBV27
CASSLSEDGGSAYNEQFF
>many|TRBV10-3
CAISDPGSGRPYNEQFF
>.|TRBV7-9
CASSLFPGQGNYGYTF
>many|TRBV4-3
CASSQEPGAAYEQYF
>many|TRBV2
CASRADLFYNEQFF
>few|TRBV4-3
CASSQDSSWHTGELFF
>many|TRBV5-1
CASSLPVAGELFF
>many|TRBV7-2
CASSLADSFNEQFF
>many|TRBV10-3
CAISETGGSGNTIYF
>many|TRBV29-1
CSVGAGGPTDTQYF
>many|TRBV4-2
CASSQEAQTLGADTQYF
>many|TRBV7-2
CASSSGAGGYTF
>many|TRBV5-1
CASSLEAGRAFF
>many|TRBV5-5
CASSLAADGNQPQHF
>many|TRBV6-1
CASSPRAGGYYEQYF
>many|TRBV12-3/TRBV12-4
CASSFPRDPLGTQYF
>once|TRBV10-3
CAAQGGLAGGWSGELFF
>many|TRBV11-2
CASSLERTGQGGELFF
>.|TRBV7-2
CASRRLAGFYEQYF